One sample yielded the 17 T cell receptor beta chains listed below, sequenced in a study of CD8 T cells in ankylosing spondylitis. MiXCR, applied by TCRdb to the 5' RACE reads, yields one record per CDR3 protein. Among more than 150,000 distinct CDR3 sequences, around 13% were seen once, and the ten largest hold 16%. The specimen sequenced was blood, either unsorted or a sorted T cell fraction (not recorded which). The origin of the receptors is a male donor with ankylosing spondylitis or in good health (not recorded which).

Ten or more counts support this clonotype. The gene calls are TRBV5-1 and TRBJ2-1; D gene ambiguous. There are 12 residues in the CDR3. V lost 2 bases to trimming and J lost 7 bases, with 7 bases between them. CDR1 and CDR2 (germline): SGHRS, YFSETQ. Here the CDR3 DNA reads TGCGCCAGCAGCTTCGCCCCAAATGAGCAGTTCTTC. It codes for CASSFAPNEQFF.

This chain links TRBV11-2 with TRBJ2-1; TRBD2 aligns across 7 bases. This CDR3 has 15 amino acids. Per the germline V gene, CDR1 is SGHAT and CDR2 is FQNNGV. V was clipped by 5 bases and J by 8 bases; unmatched bases: 12. CDR3 sequence: CASSLMGGPVDEQFF. CDR3 DNA: TGTGCCAGCAGCCTTATGGGAGGGCCAGTGGATGAGCAGTTCTTC.

The chain couples TRBV20-1 to TRBJ2-2, with D hard to call. Germline loops: CDR1 DFQATT, CDR2 SNEGSKA (reference sequence). The CDR3 loop spans 13 amino acids. Trimming removed 0 bases from V and 3 bases from J, with 5 bases in between. The CDR3 sequence: CSAREMYTGELFF. CDR3 nucleotides: TGCAGTGCTAGAGAAATGTACACCGGGGAGCTGTTTTTT.

The chain links TRBV4-1 to TRBJ1-4; the match to TRBD1 covers 10 bases. The CDR3 is made up of 15 amino acids. In germline, CDR1 is MGHRA, CDR2 YSYEKL. After removal of 1 base from V and 4 bases from J, the junction contained 0 bases not matched to a gene. CDR3 sequence: CASSQGTGGNEKLFF. In DNA, the CDR3 is TGCGCCAGCAGCCAAGGGACAGGGGGTAATGAAAAACTGTTTTTT.

This chain connects TRBV14 to TRBJ2-1, with a weak D call TRBD2 (5 bases). The CDR3 contains 15 residues. V was clipped by 4 bases and J by 4 bases, with 14 bases between them. Germline loops: CDR1 SGHDN, CDR2 FVKESK. The CDR3 sequence: CASSLSGGLYNEQFF. In DNA, the CDR3 is TGTGCCAGCAGCCTCTCCGGCGGGTTGTACAATGAGCAGTTCTTC.

This clonotype showed up just a few times. The chain joins TRBV6-1 to TRBJ2-3, with D possibly matching TRBD1 (6 bases). Germline values: CDR1 MNHNS, CDR2 SASEGT. The CDR3 consists of 15 residues. Trimming removed 9 bases from V and 0 bases from J, with 16 bases in between. The CDR3 DNA sequence: TGTGCCAGTTCGGTTACGACAGGTAGCACAGATACGCAGTATTTT. Residues: CASSVTTGSTDTQYF.

Only a few counts were recorded for this clonotype. The genes are TRBV20-1 and TRBJ2-7, with 9 nucleotides matching TRBD2. V trimming: 0 bases; J trimming: 3 bases; junction bases outside the gene matches: 6. The length of the CDR3 is 15 residues. Germline CDR1 and CDR2: DFQATT and SNEGSKA (reference sequence). CDR3: CSARDPGLAGYEQYF. The CDR3 nucleotides read TGCAGTGCTAGAGATCCGGGACTAGCAGGCTACGAGCAGTACTTC.

In DNA form, the CDR3 reads TGTGCCAGCAGTGTAAGGGACGGAGGTTCCTACGAGCAGTACTTC. As protein: CASSVRDGGSYEQYF. The V and J genes are TRBV6-4 and TRBJ2-7; D possibly uses TRBD1 or TRBD2 (5 bases each). CDR3 length: 15 residues. Germline V gene data show CDR1 as MRHNA and CDR2 as SNTAGT. V lost 4 bases and J lost 1, with 14 bases in between.

V gene TRBV7-9 combines with J gene TRBJ1-4; D gene ambiguous. Between the trimmed V and J ends, which lost 7 bases and 8 bases, there was a span of 17 bases. The V gene's germline CDR1 is SEHNR and CDR2 FQNEAQ (reference sequence). This CDR3 spans 14 amino acids. The CDR3 DNA is TGTGCCAGCACCATTTCCGGGGTTGAGGAAAAACTGTTTTTT. Translated: CASTISGVEEKLFF.

The chain is built from TRBV27 and TRBJ1-2; no firm D call. The germline V gene encodes CDR1 MNHEY and CDR2 SMNVEV (reference sequence). The CDR3 sequence is 13 residues long. V lost 4 bases and J 3 bases, leaving 9 bases between the germline ends. The CDR3 loop is CASSSGKDYGYTF. CDR3 sequence (DNA): TGTGCCAGCAGTTCGGGCAAGGACTATGGCTACACCTTC.

In this sample, this clonotype turned up a few times. This chain links TRBV24-1 with TRBJ2-2; 10 bases fit TRBD2. The CDR3 length is 15 residues. With 6 bases clipped from V and 1 base from J, the junction kept 1 base outside the gene matches. Germline assignment: CDR1 KGHDR and CDR2 SFDVKD. The CDR3 nucleotides read TGTGCCACCAGTAGGACTAGCGGGAACACCGGGGAGCTGTTTTTT. It yields the protein CATSRTSGNTGELFF.

Only one count was recorded for this clonotype. This sequence joins TRBV5-6 and TRBJ2-1; D uncertain. The V and J ends lost 0 bases and 9 bases respectively, with 10 bases between them. The CDR3 consists of 13 residues. Germline-derived CDR1 and CDR2 are SGHDT and YYEEEE. The CDR3 DNA follows: TGTGCCAGCAGCTTGGACTACCACCTTGAGCAGTTCTTC. Translated: CASSLDYHLEQFF.

The table lists this clonotype with a few counts. The J gene is TRBJ2-1, the V gene TRBV20-1; 9 positions agree with TRBD2. V trimming: 3 bases; J trimming: 4 bases; junction bases outside the gene matches: 13. The germline CDR1 and CDR2 sequences are DFQATT and SNEGSKA (reference sequence). This CDR3 region has 17 residues. CDR3 nucleotides: TGCAGTGCTAGCTTTGCGTCTAGCGGGAAAAATTACAATGAGCAGTTCTTC. The encoded protein is CSASFASSGKNYNEQFF.

DNA for the CDR3: TGTGCCGTAGCTCCCTCTGGGGCCAACGTCCTGACTTTC. This gives the protein CAVAPSGANVLTF. This chain uses TRBV7-7 with TRBJ2-6; no clear D. The V end lost 11 bases, the J end lost 0 bases, and 8 bases lay between the germline ends. The CDR3 contains 13 residues. Germline CDR1 SSHAT, CDR2 FNYEAQ (reference sequence).

There are many counts of this clonotype. In DNA, the CDR3 is TGCGCCAGCAGCCAAGGGACCTCGGTATATGGCTACACCTTC. As protein: CASSQGTSVYGYTF. The genes are TRBV4-1 and TRBJ1-2, with D hard to call. This CDR3 spans 14 amino acids. The germline V and J ends were trimmed by 1 base and 5 bases, with 11 bases remaining between them. From germline, CDR1 is MGHRA and CDR2 YSYEKL.

This clonotype showed up just a few times. The chain is built from TRBV24-1 and TRBJ2-7; 7 bases match TRBD1. CDR1 is KGHDR and CDR2 is SFDVKD in the germline V gene. The CDR3 totals 14 residues. Losses at the gene ends were 8 bases for V and 3 bases for J; bases not matched to a gene: 9. The CDR3 DNA is TGTGCCACCAATCCGGGACAGCTTTTCTACGAGCAGTACTTC. This sequence encodes CATNPGQLFYEQYF.

In its sample, this clonotype was seen a few times. The genes are TRBV6-5 and TRBJ2-6, with D uncertain. CDR1 MNHEY and CDR2 SVGAGI come from the germline V gene. The CDR3 runs to 15 residues. Trimming stripped 5 bases from V and 0 bases from J, with 8 bases between. CDR3 sequence reads: CASSHDDSGANVLTF. CDR3 sequence (DNA): TGTGCCAGCAGTCACGACGACTCTGGGGCCAACGTCCTGACTTTC.